A selection of T cell receptor beta chains follows, all from one sample in a study of immune evolution from preneoplasia to lung adenocarcinoma. Some clones are missing from TCRdb's copy, which holds only in-frame ones; the method was immunoSEQ multiplex PCR. The sample yields over 13,000 clones, less than 85% seen once. Input material: FFPE minimally invasive lung adenocarcinoma tissue. These TCRs come from a person between 65 and 80 years old with lung adenocarcinoma. Each CDR3 is given with its conserved first and last residue. The D gene is left open where the match is weak. Only some rows state a clone size, as once, few, many or a class for expanded clones.

D	V	size	J	CDR3	DNA
-	TRBV4-1	-	TRBJ2-6	CASSEDSGANVLTF	TGCGCCAGCAGCGAAGACTCTGGGGCCAACGTCCTGACTTTC
TRBD2	TRBV29-1	-	TRBJ2-1	CSVRLAGGPGWYEQFF	TGCAGCGTTCGACTAGCGGGAGGGCCGGGTTGGTATGAGCAGTTCTTC
-	TRBV28	-	TRBJ1-2	CAVPSIRDPPRGYTF	TGTGCCGTCCCCTCCATTAGAGATCCCCCCCGAGGCTACACCTTC
-	TRBV30	few	TRBJ1-2	CAWRIGSNYGYTF	TGTGCCTGGAGAATCGGATCTAACTATGGCTACACCTTC
TRBD1	TRBV5-1	-	TRBJ2-2	CASRGQGTTGELFF	TGCGCCAGCAGGGGACAGGGGACTACCGGGGAGCTGTTTTTT
-	TRBV15	-	TRBJ1-4	CATSRDKGGEKLFF	TGTGCCACCAGCAGAGATAAGGGAGGAGAAAAACTGTTTTTT
TRBD1	TRBV28	few	TRBJ1-2	CASSSGQGQGYGYTF	TGTGCCAGCAGTTCGGGACAGGGGCAGGGCTATGGCTACACCTTC
-	TRBV9	-	TRBJ2-2	CASSVAAGALFF	TGTGCCAGCAGCGTAGCGGCAGGGGCTCTGTTTTTT
-	TRBV30	-	TRBJ2-7	CAWSVPYEQYF	TGTGCCTGGAGTGTACCCTACGAGCAGTACTTC
-	TRBV28	-	TRBJ1-1	CASSIGQSNTEAFF	TGTGCCAGCTCTATTGGACAGTCGAACACTGAAGCTTTCTTT
-	TRBV10-3	once	TRBJ2-7	CAISADTSYEQYF	TGTGCCATCAGCGCTGACACCAGCTACGAGCAGTACTTC
-	TRBV11-2	-	TRBJ2-1	CASSPRQTYNEQFF	TGTGCCAGCAGCCCACGACAAACGTACAATGAGCAGTTCTTC
-	TRBV15	few	TRBJ1-1	CATSSGQKNTEAFF	TGTGCCACCAGCAGCGGGCAGAAGAACACTGAAGCTTTCTTT
-	TRBV14	-	TRBJ1-1	CASSQEQIMNTEAFF	TGTGCCAGCAGCCAAGAACAGATCATGAACACTGAAGCTTTCTTT